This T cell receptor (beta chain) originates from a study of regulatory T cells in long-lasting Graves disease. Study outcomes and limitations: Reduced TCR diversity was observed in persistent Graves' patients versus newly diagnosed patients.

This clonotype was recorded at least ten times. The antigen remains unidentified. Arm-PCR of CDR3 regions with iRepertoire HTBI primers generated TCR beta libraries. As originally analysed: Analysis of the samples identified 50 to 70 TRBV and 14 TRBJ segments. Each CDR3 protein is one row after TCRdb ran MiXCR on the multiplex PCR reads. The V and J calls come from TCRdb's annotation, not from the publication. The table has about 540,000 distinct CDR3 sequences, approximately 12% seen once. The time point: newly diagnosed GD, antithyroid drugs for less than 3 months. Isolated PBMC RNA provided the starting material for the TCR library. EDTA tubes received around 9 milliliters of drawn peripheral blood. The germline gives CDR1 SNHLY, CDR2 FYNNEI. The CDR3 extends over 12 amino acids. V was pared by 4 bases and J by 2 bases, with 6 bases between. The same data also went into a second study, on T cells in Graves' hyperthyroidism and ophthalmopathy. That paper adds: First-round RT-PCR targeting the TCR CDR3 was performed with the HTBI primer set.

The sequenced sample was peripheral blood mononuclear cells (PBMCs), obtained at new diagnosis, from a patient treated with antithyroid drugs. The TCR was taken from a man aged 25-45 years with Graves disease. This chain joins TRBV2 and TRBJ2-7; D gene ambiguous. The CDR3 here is CASSGFAYEQYF. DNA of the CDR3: TGTGCCAGCAGTGGGTTCGCCTACGAGCAGTACTTC.